This TCR beta chain came from a study of T cell responses to AZD1222 COVID-19 vaccine. Findings and limits, study-wide: Along spike, vaccine-associated CD4 TCRs were found throughout, with dominance at 160-218 and 743-854. Repertoires were sampled only after the peak T cell response.

This clone showed up just once. Its antigen is not known. Losses at the gene ends were 1 base for V and 4 bases for J; bases not matched to a gene: 16. The CDR3 covers 19 residues. The germline CDR1 and CDR2 sequences are LGHNA and YNFKEQ. Method: immunoSEQ multiplex PCR; TCRdb's copy keeps in-frame clones and lacks some. This sample carries 130,000 or so clones, roughly 85% of them seen once, and the ten largest clones take roughly 8.7%. V and J are TRBV4-2 and TRBJ1-5; 7 bases match TRBD1. The specimen was peripheral blood, collected 28 days after the second dose of the MenACWY control vaccine. The source of this sequence is an adult who received the MenACWY meningococcal vaccine as a control. The CDR3 loop is CASSQVPGQRGGLNQPQHF. For the CDR3, the DNA is TGTGCCAGCAGCCAAGTCCCGGGACAGCGGGGGGGATTAAATCAGCCCCAGCATTTT.